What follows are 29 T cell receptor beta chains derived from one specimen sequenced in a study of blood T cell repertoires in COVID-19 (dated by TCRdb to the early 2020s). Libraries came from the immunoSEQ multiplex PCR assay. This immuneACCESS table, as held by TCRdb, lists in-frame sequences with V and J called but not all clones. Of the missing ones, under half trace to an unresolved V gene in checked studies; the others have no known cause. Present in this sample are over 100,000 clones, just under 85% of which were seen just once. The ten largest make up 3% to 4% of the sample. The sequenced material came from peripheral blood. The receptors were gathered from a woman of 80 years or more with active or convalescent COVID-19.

For the CDR3, the DNA is TGCAGTGCTAGTCCAGAGGGAGATACGCAGTATTTT. Its translation: CSASPEGDTQYF. The chain employs TRBV20-1 and TRBJ2-3; D possibly corresponds to TRBD2 (5 bases). This CDR3 is built from 12 residues. Germline V lookup: CDR1 DFQATT, CDR2 SNEGSKA (reference sequence). The ends were cut back, 3 bases at V and 5 bases at J, with 9 bases in the middle.

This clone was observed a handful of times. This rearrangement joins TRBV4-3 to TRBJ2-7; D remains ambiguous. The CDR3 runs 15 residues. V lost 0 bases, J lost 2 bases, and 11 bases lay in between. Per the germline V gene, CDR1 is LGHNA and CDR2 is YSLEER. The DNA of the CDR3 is TGCGCCAGCAGCCAAGACGTCGCACTCACCTACGAGCAGTACTTC. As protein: CASSQDVALTYEQYF.

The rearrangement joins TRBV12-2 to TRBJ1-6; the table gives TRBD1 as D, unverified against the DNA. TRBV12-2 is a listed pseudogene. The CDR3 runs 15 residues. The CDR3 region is CASRLAPGDNSPLHF. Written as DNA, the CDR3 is TGTGCAAGTCGCTTAGCGCCAGGGGATAATTCACCCCTCCACTTT.

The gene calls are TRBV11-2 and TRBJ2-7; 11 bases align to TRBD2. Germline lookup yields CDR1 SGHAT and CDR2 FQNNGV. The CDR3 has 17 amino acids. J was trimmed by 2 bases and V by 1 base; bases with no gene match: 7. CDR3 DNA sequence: TGTGCCAGCAGCTTAGTTGCTACTAGCGGGAGCCCCTACGAGCAGTACTTC. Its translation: CASSLVATSGSPYEQYF.

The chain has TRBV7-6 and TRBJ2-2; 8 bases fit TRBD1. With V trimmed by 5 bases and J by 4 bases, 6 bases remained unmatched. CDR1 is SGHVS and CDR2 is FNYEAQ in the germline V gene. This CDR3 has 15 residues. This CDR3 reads CASSRGQAVTGELFF. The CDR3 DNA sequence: TGTGCCAGCAGCCGGGGACAGGCGGTCACCGGGGAGCTGTTTTTT.

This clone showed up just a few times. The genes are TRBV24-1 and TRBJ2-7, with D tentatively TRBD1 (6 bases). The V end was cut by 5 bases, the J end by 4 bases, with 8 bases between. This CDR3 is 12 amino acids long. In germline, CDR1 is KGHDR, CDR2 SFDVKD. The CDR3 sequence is CATSGGPYEQYF. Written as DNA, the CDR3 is TGTGCCACCAGTGGGGGGCCTTACGAGCAGTACTTC.

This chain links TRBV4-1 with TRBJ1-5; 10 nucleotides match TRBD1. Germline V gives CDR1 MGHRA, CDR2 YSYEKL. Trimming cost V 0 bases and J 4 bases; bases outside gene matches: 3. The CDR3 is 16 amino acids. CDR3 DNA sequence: TGCGCCAGCAGCCAAGAATGGGACAGGGGTAATCAGCCCCAGCATTTT. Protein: CASSQEWDRGNQPQHF.

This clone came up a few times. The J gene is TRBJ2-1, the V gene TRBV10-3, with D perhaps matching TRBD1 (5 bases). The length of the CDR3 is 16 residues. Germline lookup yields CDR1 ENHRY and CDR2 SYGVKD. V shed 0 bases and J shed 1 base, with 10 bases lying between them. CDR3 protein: CAISESPGQSYNEQFF. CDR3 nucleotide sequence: TGTGCCATCAGTGAGTCGCCAGGGCAGTCCTACAATGAGCAGTTCTTC.

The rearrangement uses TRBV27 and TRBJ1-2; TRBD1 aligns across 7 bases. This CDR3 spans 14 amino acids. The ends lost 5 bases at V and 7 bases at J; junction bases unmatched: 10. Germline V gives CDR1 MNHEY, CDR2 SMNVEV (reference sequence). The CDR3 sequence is CASSPLTQGLGYTF. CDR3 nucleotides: TGTGCCAGCAGTCCCCTAACACAGGGGCTTGGCTACACCTTC.

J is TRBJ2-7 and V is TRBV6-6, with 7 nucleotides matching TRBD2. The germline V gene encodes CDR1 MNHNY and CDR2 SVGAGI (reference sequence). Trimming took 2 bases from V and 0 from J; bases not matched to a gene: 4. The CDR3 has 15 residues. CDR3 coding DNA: TGTGCCAGCAGTTACGTTGGCGGGAGCTCCTACGAGCAGTACTTC. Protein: CASSYVGGSSYEQYF.

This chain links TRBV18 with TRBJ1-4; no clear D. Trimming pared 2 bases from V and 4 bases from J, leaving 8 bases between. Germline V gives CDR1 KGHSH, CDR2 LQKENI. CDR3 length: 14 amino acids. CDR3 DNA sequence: TGTGCCAGCTCACCAGCGGGGATTAATGAAAAACTGTTTTTT. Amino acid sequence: CASSPAGINEKLFF.

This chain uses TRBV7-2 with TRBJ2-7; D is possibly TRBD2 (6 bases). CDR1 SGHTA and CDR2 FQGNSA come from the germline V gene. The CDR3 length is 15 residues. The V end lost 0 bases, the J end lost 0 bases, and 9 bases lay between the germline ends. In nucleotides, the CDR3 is TGTGCCAGCAGCTTAGCGGGGCGGGGCTCCTACGAGCAGTACTTC. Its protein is CASSLAGRGSYEQYF.

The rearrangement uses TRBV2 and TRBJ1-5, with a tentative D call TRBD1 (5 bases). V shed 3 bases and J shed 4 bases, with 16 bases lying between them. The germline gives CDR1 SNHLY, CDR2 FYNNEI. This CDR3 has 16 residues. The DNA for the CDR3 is TGTGCCAGCAGTGACACTGCAGGGAAAAGGAATCAGCCCCAGCATTTT. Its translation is CASSDTAGKRNQPQHF.

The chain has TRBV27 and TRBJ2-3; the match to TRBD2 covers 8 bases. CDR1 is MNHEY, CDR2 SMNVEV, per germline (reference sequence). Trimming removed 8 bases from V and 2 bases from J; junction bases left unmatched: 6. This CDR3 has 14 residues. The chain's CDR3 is CASGGTSPTDTQYF. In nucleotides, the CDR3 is TGTGCCAGCGGGGGGACTAGTCCCACAGATACGCAGTATTTT.

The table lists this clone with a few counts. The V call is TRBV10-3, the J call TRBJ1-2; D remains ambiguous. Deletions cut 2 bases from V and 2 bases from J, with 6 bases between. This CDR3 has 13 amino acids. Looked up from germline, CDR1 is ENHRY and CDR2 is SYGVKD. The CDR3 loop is CAISEGANYGYTF. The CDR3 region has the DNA TGTGCCATCAGTGAGGGAGCGAACTATGGCTACACCTTC.

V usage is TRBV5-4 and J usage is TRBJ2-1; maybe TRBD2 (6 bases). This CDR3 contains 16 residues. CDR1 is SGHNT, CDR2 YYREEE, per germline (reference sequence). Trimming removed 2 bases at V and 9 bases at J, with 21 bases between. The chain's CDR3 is CASSFPGAAGRSEQFF. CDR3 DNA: TGTGCCAGCAGCTTCCCCGGGGCGGCGGGACGGTCTGAGCAGTTCTTC.

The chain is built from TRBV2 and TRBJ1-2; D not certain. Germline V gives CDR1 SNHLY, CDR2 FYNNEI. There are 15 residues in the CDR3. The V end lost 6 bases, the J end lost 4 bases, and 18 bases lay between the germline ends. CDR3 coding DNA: TGTGCCAGCAGACGATCAGGCGGAGGGTCCTATGGCTACACCTTC. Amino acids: CASRRSGGGSYGYTF. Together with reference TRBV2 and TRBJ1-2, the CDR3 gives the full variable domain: EPEVTQTPSHQVTQMGQEVILRCVPISNHLYFYWYRQILGQKVEFLVSFYNNEISEKSEIFDDQFSVERPDGSNFTLKIRSTKLEDSAMYFCASRRSGGGSYGYTFGSGTRLTVV.

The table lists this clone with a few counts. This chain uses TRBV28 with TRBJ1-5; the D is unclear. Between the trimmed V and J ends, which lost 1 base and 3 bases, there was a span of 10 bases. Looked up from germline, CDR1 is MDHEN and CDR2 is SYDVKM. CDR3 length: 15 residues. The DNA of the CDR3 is TGTGCCAGCAGTTTATTGGACGGGAACAATCAGCCCCAGCATTTT. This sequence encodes CASSLLDGNNQPQHF.

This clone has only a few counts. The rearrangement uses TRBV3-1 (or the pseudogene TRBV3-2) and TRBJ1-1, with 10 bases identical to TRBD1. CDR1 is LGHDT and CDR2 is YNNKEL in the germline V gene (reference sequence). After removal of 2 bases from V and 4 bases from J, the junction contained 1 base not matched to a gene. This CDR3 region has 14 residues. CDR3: CASSQRDRGTEAFF. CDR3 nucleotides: TGTGCCAGCAGCCAAAGGGACAGGGGCACTGAAGCTTTCTTT.

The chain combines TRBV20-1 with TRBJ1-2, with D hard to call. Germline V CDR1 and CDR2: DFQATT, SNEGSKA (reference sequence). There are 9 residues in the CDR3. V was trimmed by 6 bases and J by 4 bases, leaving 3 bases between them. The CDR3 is CSASYGYTF. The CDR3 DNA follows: TGCAGTGCGAGCTATGGCTACACCTTC.

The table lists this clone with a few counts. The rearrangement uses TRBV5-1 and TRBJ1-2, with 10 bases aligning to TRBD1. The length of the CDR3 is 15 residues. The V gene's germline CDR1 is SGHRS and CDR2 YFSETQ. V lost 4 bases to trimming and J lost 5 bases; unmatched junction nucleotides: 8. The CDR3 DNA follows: TGCGCCAGCAGCCCAGGACAGGGGGAGGTATATGGCTACACCTTC. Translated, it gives CASSPGQGEVYGYTF.

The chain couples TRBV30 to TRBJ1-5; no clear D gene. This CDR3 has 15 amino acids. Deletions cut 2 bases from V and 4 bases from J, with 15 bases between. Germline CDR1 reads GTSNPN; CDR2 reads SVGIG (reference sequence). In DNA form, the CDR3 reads TGTGCCTGGAGTAGGCCGAGGGATGGAAATCAGCCCCAGCATTTT. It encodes CAWSRPRDGNQPQHF.

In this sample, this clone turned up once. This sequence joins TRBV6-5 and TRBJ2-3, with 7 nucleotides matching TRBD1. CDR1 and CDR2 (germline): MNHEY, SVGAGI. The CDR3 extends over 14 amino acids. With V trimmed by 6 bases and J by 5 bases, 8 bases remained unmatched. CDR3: CASRLGQVGDTQYF. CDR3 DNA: TGTGCCAGCAGACTCGGACAGGTCGGAGATACGCAGTATTTT.

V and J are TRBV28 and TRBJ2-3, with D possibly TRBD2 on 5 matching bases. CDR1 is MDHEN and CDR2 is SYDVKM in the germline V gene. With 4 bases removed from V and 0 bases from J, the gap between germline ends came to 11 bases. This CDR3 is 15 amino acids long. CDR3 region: CASSSERSSTDTQYF. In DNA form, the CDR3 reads TGTGCCAGCAGTTCCGAGCGGTCTAGCACAGATACGCAGTATTTT.

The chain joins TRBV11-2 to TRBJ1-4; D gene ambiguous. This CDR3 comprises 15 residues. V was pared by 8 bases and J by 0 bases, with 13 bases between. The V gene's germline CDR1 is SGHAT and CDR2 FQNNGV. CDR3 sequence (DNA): TGTGCCAGCGGGCGGGTGACTCCAACTAATGAAAAACTGTTTTTT. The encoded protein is CASGRVTPTNEKLFF. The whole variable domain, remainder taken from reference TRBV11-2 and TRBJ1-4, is EAGVAQSPRYKIIEKRQSVAFWCNPISGHATLYWYQQILGQGPKLLIQFQNNGVVDDSQLPKDRFSAERLKGVDSTLKIQPAKLEDSAVYLCASGRVTPTNEKLFFGSGTQLSVL.

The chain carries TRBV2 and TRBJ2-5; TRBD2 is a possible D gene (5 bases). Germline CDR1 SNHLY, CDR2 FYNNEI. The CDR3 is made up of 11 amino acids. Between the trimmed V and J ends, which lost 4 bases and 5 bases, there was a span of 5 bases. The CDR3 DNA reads TGTGCCAGCAGTGGAGGGGAGACCCAGTACTTC. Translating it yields CASSGGETQYF.

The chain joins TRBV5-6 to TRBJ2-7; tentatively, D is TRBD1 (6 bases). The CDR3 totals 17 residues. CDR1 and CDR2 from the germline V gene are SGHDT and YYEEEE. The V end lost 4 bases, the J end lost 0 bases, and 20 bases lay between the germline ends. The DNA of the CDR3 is TGTGCCAGCAGCCCTGCCCCTAGTGGGGGCAGCTCCTACGAGCAGTACTTC. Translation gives CASSPAPSGGSSYEQYF.

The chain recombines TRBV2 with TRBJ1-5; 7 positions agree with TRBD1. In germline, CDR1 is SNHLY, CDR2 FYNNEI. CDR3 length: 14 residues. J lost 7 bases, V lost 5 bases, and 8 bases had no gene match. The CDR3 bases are TGTGCCAGCAGTCCGGGACAGACGTGGCAGCCCCAGCATTTT. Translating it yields CASSPGQTWQPQHF.

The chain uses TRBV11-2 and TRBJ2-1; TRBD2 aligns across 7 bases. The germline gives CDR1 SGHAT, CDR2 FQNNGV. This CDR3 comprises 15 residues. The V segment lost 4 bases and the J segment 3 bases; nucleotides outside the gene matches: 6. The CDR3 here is CASSSTSENYNEQFF. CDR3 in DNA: TGTGCCAGCAGCTCCACTAGCGAAAACTACAATGAGCAGTTCTTC.